This T cell receptor (beta chain) was recovered during a study of PD-L1 blockade in urothelial cancer. Study information: Male patients with bladder-origin urothelial cancer numbered about 85% of the roughly 29.

Trimming cost V 0 bases and J 6 bases; bases outside gene matches: 6. The length of the CDR3 is 16 residues. Germline CDR1 reads SGDLS; CDR2 reads YYNGEE. Each PCR received spiked synthetic TCR analog templates. The table came from immunoSEQ multiplex PCR; TCRdb's copy has only in-frame clones and leaves some out. The data hold some 52,000 clones, with approximately 75% observed a single time. The source is a man aged 70 or older with urothelial cancer. The sequenced sample was PBMCs, obtained around atezolizumab (anti-PD-L1) treatment. The chain links TRBV9 to TRBJ2-2, with 9 bases matching TRBD2. The CDR3 is CASSVGLAGKAGELFF. In nucleotides, the CDR3 is TGTGCCAGCAGCGTAGGTCTAGCGGGAAAGGCCGGGGAGCTGTTTTTT.